Listed below are T cell receptor beta chains from one sample, sequenced in a study of CD8 T cells in Susac syndrome. One entry per CDR3 protein, called by TCRdb with MiXCR from the immunoSEQ multiplex PCR reads. The sample holds about 200,000 distinct CDR3 sequences, approximately 94% seen once. The specimen was CD4+ T cells from PBMCs. The receptors derive from a human donor with multiple sclerosis. Each CDR3 is given with its conserved first and last residue. The order of the fields is J gene, clone size, V gene, D gene, CDR3 protein, CDR3 DNA. A D gene is named only where the DNA matches it firmly. Clone size is stated in some rows and not others, as once, few, many or a class when expanded.

TRBJ2-3 once TRBV20-1 NA CSASPLAVSGDTQYF TGCAGTGCTAGCCCCTTAGCGGTGTCGGGAGATACGCAGTATTTT
TRBJ2-7 NA TRBV30 NA CAWSLPYEQYF TGTGCCTGGAGCCTGCCCTACGAGCAGTACTTC
TRBJ1-2 NA TRBV29-1 NA CSVEDRLYGYTF TGCAGCGTTGAAGACAGATTATATGGCTACACCTTC
TRBJ2-3 NA TRBV15 NA CATSPSEYRGDTQYF TGTGCCACCAGCCCCTCGGAGTACCGGGGAGATACGCAGTATTTT
TRBJ2-1 NA TRBV25-1 TRBD1 CASSPLGQGAKYEQFF TGTGCCAGCAGTCCGTTGGGACAGGGGGCGAAATATGAGCAGTTCTTC
TRBJ2-1 NA TRBV5-1 NA CASKRSDNEQFF TGCGCCAGCAAACGGAGCGACAATGAGCAGTTCTTC
TRBJ1-4 NA TRBV28 NA CASRPRTNEKLFF TGTGCCAGCAGACCTCGTACTAATGAAAAACTGTTTTTT
TRBJ2-1 NA TRBV20-1 TRBD2 CSADSGVTYNEQFF TGCAGTGCTGATAGCGGGGTTACCTACAATGAGCAGTTCTTC
TRBJ2-5 NA TRBV15 TRBD2 CATSRSLAGGKETQYF TGTGCCACCAGCAGATCGCTAGCGGGGGGAAAAGAGACCCAGTACTTC
TRBJ1-5 NA TRBV3-1 NA CASSQAQGRNQPQHF TGTGCCAGCAGCCAAGCTCAGGGTAGGAATCAGCCCCAGCATTTT
TRBJ2-3 NA TRBV18 TRBD2 CASSPTQPGGPGDTQYF TGTGCCAGCTCACCGACCCAACCGGGGGGGCCTGGGGATACGCAGTATTTT
TRBJ1-2 NA TRBV3-1 NA CASSPPRARGGYTF TGTGCCAGCAGCCCCCCGCGGGCTCGGGGAGGCTACACCTTC
TRBJ2-3 NA TRBV24-1 TRBD2 CATSDSGGPGDTQYF TGTGCCACCAGTGATTCGGGGGGGCCGGGAGATACGCAGTATTTT
TRBJ2-1 NA TRBV7-9 NA CASSPPTNEQFF TGTGCCAGCAGTCCTCCCACCAATGAGCAGTTCTTC
TRBJ1-2 NA TRBV20-1 NA CSARDHRGSNYGYTF TGCAGTGCTAGAGATCACCGGGGATCTAACTATGGCTACACCTTC
TRBJ2-1 NA TRBV30 TRBD1 CAWTRGPNEQFF TGTGCCTGGACGAGGGGGCCCAATGAGCAGTTCTTC
TRBJ1-2 NA TRBV3-1 NA CASSQDGYTF TGTGCCAGCAGCCAAGATGGCTACACCTTC
TRBJ1-6 NA TRBV30 NA CAWSGKRDSPLHF TGTGCCTGGAGTGGGAAGAGGGATTCACCCCTCCACTTT
TRBJ2-1 once TRBV29-1 TRBD2 CSVEDYSGGASYNEQFF TGCAGCGTTGAAGATTACAGCGGGGGGGCCTCCTACAATGAGCAGTTCTTC
TRBJ2-2 NA TRBV12-3/TRBV12-4 TRBD1 CASRSDRGNTGELFF TGTGCCAGCAGATCGGACAGGGGCAACACCGGGGAGCTGTTTTTT
TRBJ2-2 NA TRBV6-2/TRBV6-3 NA CASSYRPSRLNTGELFF TGTGCCAGCAGTTACCGGCCTAGCAGATTAAACACCGGGGAGCTGTTTTTT
TRBJ2-2 NA TRBV3-1 NA CASSQMTDTGELFF TGTGCCAGCAGCCAAATGACAGACACCGGGGAGCTGTTTTTT
TRBJ2-5 NA TRBV7-9 NA CASSKQSNQETQYF TGTGCCAGCAGTAAACAATCGAACCAAGAGACCCAGTACTTC
TRBJ2-7 NA TRBV4-3 NA CASSQDAGRREQYF TGCGCCAGCAGCCAAGATGCCGGCAGGAGGGAGCAGTACTTC
TRBJ2-7 NA TRBV4-1 NA CASSQITRDLLADEQYF TGCGCCAGCAGCCAAATAACAAGGGATCTATTGGCCGACGAGCAGTACTTC
TRBJ1-6 NA TRBV6-5 TRBD1 CASSFRRQGARSPLHF TGTGCCAGCAGTTTTCGGAGGCAGGGGGCGCGTTCACCCCTCCACTTT
TRBJ2-7 NA TRBV11-1 NA CASSPTDKGYEQYF TGTGCCAGCAGCCCGACGGATAAAGGCTACGAGCAGTACTTC
TRBJ1-1 NA TRBV20-1 TRBD1 CSARRTGYTEAFF TGCAGTGCTAGACGGACAGGGTACACTGAAGCTTTCTTT
TRBJ1-6 NA TRBV9 NA CASSVERGGTTDSPLHF TGTGCCAGCAGCGTAGAGAGGGGGGGGACGACGGATTCACCCCTCCACTTT
TRBJ2-7 NA TRBV30 TRBD2 CAWSQAGGLHEQYF TGTGCCTGGAGTCAAGCGGGGGGGCTCCACGAGCAGTACTTC
TRBJ1-2 NA TRBV29-1 NA CSVESNYGYTF TGCAGCGTTGAAAGTAACTATGGCTACACCTTC
TRBJ1-2 NA TRBV20-1 NA CSATGNFYGYTF TGCAGCGCTACAGGGAATTTTTATGGCTACACCTTC
TRBJ1-2 NA TRBV30 TRBD1 CAWGQGYGYTF TGTGCCTGGGGACAGGGCTATGGCTACACCTTC
TRBJ2-5 NA TRBV7-3 NA CASSFNTGDGETQYF TGTGCCAGCAGCTTTAACACGGGGGACGGGGAGACCCAGTACTTC
TRBJ2-1 NA TRBV7-2 TRBD2 CASSRPTSGGRTYNEQFF TGTGCCAGCAGCCGACCGACTAGCGGGGGGAGAACCTACAATGAGCAGTTCTTC